This T cell receptor beta chain comes out of a study of T cell responses to AZD1222 COVID-19 vaccine. A note on this clone: What it recognizes is unknown.

Assay used: immunoSEQ multiplex PCR; TCRdb lists only in-frame clones, some missing. The sample lists about 130,000 clones, roughly 93% seen once, with about 6.7% in the top ten. Study results and caveats: All repertoire sampling was performed exclusively after the peak T cell response. Clonal diversity was possibly underestimated, and the donors were mostly white British, with more females. Unmutated regions of variants are reportedly targeted by nearly half of spike-specific TCRs.

Germline V CDR1 and CDR2: LNHDA, SQIVND (reference sequence). J was trimmed by 0 bases and V by 7 bases; bases with no gene match: 5. The CDR3 totals 15 residues. The rearrangement uses TRBV19 and TRBJ2-2, with 7 bases that match TRBD1. Specimen: peripheral blood, collected 28 days after the second AZD1222 dose. The clonotype was recovered from an adult who received the AZD1222 COVID-19 vaccine. The CDR3 spells CASKTGTANTGELFF. DNA of the CDR3: TGTGCCAGTAAAACGGGGACAGCGAACACCGGGGAGCTGTTTTTT.